The entry below describes one T cell receptor beta chain. This sample stems from a study of blood T cell repertoires in COVID-19. For the study at large: There were acute and convalescent COVID-19 samples, and they came from the United States, Italy and Spain.

V shed 2 bases and J shed 7 bases, with 11 bases lying between them. The germline V gene has CDR1 GTSNPN and CDR2 SVGIG (reference sequence). CDR3 length: 12 residues. Profiled with immunoSEQ multiplex PCR; TCRdb holds only in-frame clones, not every one. This table has 400,000 or so clones, approximately 87% appearing once. Sequencing was done on a sample of PBMCs or T cells enriched from blood (not recorded which). The chain joins TRBV30 to TRBJ1-1, with a possible D match to TRBD1 (5 bases). This clonotype originated in a man aged 40-55 years in a cohort exposed to, infected with or recovered from COVID-19 (not recorded which). CDR3 in amino acids: CAWSSQGLEAFF. The CDR3 DNA reads as TGTGCCTGGAGTTCCCAGGGTCTTGAAGCTTTCTTT.